This T cell receptor (beta chain) emerged from a study of cytomegalovirus exposure and HLA in healthy donors. Background on the study: Approximately 180 million T cells yielded 120 million or so unique TCR beta sequences, as an earlier analysis found. Overall study results and limits: Most sequenced TCRs were rare (though some public TCRs occurred in many donors).

PCR used 60 Vbeta primers and 13 Jbeta primers. Repertoires were generated with immunoSEQ multiplex PCR, while TCRdb's copy carries only in-frame clones and drops some. This table has 90,000 to 120,000 clones, approximately 80% appearing once. Of note for this clone: Antigen specificity is unknown.

Sequencing was carried out using PBMCs. The sequence was obtained from a male donor in good health and CMV-seronegative.

CDR3 sequence reads: CASSLLTGGGNTIYF. The CDR3 DNA reads as TGTGCCAGCAGCCTCCTGACAGGCGGTGGAAACACCATATATTTT. This chain joins TRBV7-9 and TRBJ1-3, with D possibly TRBD1 on 6 matching bases. CDR1 SEHNR and CDR2 FQNEAQ come from the germline V gene (reference sequence). V was cut by 5 bases and J by 3 bases, with 14 bases left in between. This CDR3 is 15 amino acids long.